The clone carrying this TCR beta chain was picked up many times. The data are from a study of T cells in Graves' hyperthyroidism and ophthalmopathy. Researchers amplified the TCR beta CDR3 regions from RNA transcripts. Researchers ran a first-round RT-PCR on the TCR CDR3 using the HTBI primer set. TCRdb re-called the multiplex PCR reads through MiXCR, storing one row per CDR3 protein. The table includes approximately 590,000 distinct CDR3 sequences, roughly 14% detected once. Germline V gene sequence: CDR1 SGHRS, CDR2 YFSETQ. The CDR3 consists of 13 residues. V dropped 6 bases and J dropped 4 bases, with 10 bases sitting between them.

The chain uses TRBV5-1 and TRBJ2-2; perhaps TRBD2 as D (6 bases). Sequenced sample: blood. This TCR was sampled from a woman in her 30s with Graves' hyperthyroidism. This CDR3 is CASNAGFTGELFF. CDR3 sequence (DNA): TGCGCCAGCAACGCGGGGTTCACCGGGGAGCTGTTTTTT.